Listed here are 7 T cell receptor beta chains from one sample, sequenced in a study of T-cell memory formation after mild COVID-19. TCRdb redid the calling of the 5' RACE reads with MiXCR, one entry per CDR3 protein. The table records 250,000 to 350,000 distinct CDR3 sequences, roughly 15% of them present only once. Sequenced input: PBMCs or a T cell subset sorted from them (not recorded which). Receptor source: a man younger than 35 who had mild COVID-19 (a few samples of this study predate the infection). Cell type and time point are not known.

The genes are TRBV28 and TRBJ1-5, with D uncertain. Germline V gives CDR1 MDHEN, CDR2 SYDVKM. The CDR3 contains 15 residues. The ends were cut back, 8 bases at V and 6 bases at J, with 20 bases in the middle. The CDR3 spells CASLRRTTNVQPQHF. The CDR3 coding sequence is TGTGCCAGCCTACGGAGGACGACAAACGTTCAGCCCCAGCATTTT. Together with reference TRBV28 and TRBJ1-5, the CDR3 gives the full variable domain: DVKVTQSSRYLVKRTGEKVFLECVQDMDHENMFWYRQDPGLGLRLIYFSYDVKMKEKGDIPEGYSVSREKKERFSLILESASTNQTSMYLCASLRRTTNVQPQHFGDGTRLSIL.

This clonotype has just a few counts. This chain connects TRBV20-1 to TRBJ2-3, with 8 bases that match TRBD2. V shed 6 bases, J shed 3 bases, and the junction held 11 bases outside the gene matches. The CDR3 sequence is 15 residues long. CDR1 is DFQATT and CDR2 is SNEGSKA in the germline V gene (reference sequence). The CDR3 nucleotides read TGCAGTGCCGCGAACGGGGGGGCCGGGACAGATACGCAGTATTTT. Its protein is CSAANGGAGTDTQYF.

In the case of this clonotype: The junction departs from germline at one end; a sequencing error may be responsible. The rearrangement links TRBV12-3 or TRBV12-4 to TRBJ2-1; 7 bases agree with TRBD1. The CDR3 extends over 15 amino acids. CDR3 amino acids: CASSLGEGAYTEQFF. The CDR3 bases are TGTGCCAGCAGTTTGGGAGAGGGGGCCTACACTGAGCAGTTCTTC.

The table lists this clonotype with a few counts. J is TRBJ1-2 and V is TRBV7-8; D is perhaps TRBD1 (6 bases). CDR1 and CDR2 (germline): SGHVS, FQNEAQ. The CDR3 spans 13 residues. Trimming pared 6 bases from V and 4 bases from J, leaving 12 bases between. The CDR3 sequence: CASSPPGAYGYTF. The CDR3 DNA sequence: TGTGCCAGCAGTCCCCCGGGGGCCTATGGCTACACCTTC.

The chain recombines TRBV28 with TRBJ2-5; TRBD1 matches 9 bases. Trimming cost V 1 base and J 4 bases; bases outside gene matches: 1. Germline V CDR1 and CDR2: MDHEN, SYDVKM. This CDR3 has 14 residues. As DNA, the CDR3 is TGTGCCAGCAGTTTATCACAGGGGGCAGAGACCCAGTACTTC. This gives the protein CASSLSQGAETQYF. The full variable domain, its missing parts supplied by reference TRBV28 and TRBJ2-5, is DVKVTQSSRYLVKRTGEKVFLECVQDMDHENMFWYRQDPGLGLRLIYFSYDVKMKEKGDIPEGYSVSREKKERFSLILESASTNQTSMYLCASSLSQGAETQYFGPGTRLLVL.

V is TRBV12-3 or TRBV12-4 and J is TRBJ2-1; D possibly corresponds to TRBD2 (5 bases). Trimming stripped 4 bases from V and 2 bases from J, with 15 bases between. The CDR3 runs 16 residues. The CDR3 bases are TGTGCCAGCAGTTCCGGACTGGGGAGAGCCTACAATGAGCAGTTCTTC. As protein: CASSSGLGRAYNEQFF.

The J gene is TRBJ2-2, the V gene TRBV5-1, with a weak D call TRBD2 (6 bases). Deletions cut 4 bases from V and 3 bases from J, with 16 bases between. Germline V gives CDR1 SGHRS, CDR2 YFSETQ. The CDR3 loop spans 16 amino acids. CDR3 nucleotide sequence: TGCGCCAGCAGCCCTCAGCGGGCAAGGGACACCGGGGAGCTGTTTTTT. Translated, it gives CASSPQRARDTGELFF. The complete variable domain, with remaining parts taken from reference TRBV5-1 and TRBJ2-2, reads KAGVTQTPRYLIKTRGQQVTLSCSPISGHRSVSWYQQTPGQGLQFLFEYFSETQRNKGNFPGRFSGRQFSNSRSEMNVSTLELGDSALYLCASSPQRARDTGELFFGEGSRLTVL.